What follows are 29 T cell receptor beta chains derived from one specimen sequenced in a study of identical twins. TCRdb reprocessed the 5' RACE reads with MiXCR, giving one entry per CDR3 protein. The sample contains fewer than 900,000 distinct CDR3 sequences, about 20% of which appear only once. Separately, the same data were catalogued under a study of T cells expressing NK-cell markers.

Sample: PBMCs. These receptors originate from a woman under 30 in good health.

This clonotype was seen only a few times. The chain combines TRBV29-1 with TRBJ2-7; 9 bases are a match to TRBD2. This CDR3 has 16 residues. CDR1 and CDR2 (germline): SQVTM, ANQGSEA. The V and J ends lost 4 bases and 4 bases, in that order; junction bases with no gene match: 14. The CDR3 here is CSVGRLAGDPGYEQYF. The CDR3 DNA sequence: TGCAGCGTTGGGAGGTTAGCGGGAGATCCGGGGTACGAGCAGTACTTC.

CDR3 DNA: TGCAGTGCTAGAGTTCGGGGTAATGAGCAGTTCTTC. It encodes CSARVRGNEQFF. This chain connects TRBV20-1 to TRBJ2-1; D possibly corresponds to TRBD2 (5 bases). The length of the CDR3 is 12 residues. Germline CDR1 and CDR2: DFQATT and SNEGSKA (reference sequence). The V end lost 1 base, the J end lost 7 bases, and 8 bases lay between the germline ends.

The CDR3 coding sequence is TGTGCCAGCAGCCCCCGGACTAGCGGAACCCAAGAGACCCAGTACTTC. Encoded protein: CASSPRTSGTQETQYF. The chain employs TRBV4-2 and TRBJ2-5; 10 bases line up with TRBD2. Germline CDR1 is LGHNA and CDR2 is YNFKEQ. V was pared by 4 bases and J by 1 base, with 6 bases of the junction left unmatched. There are 16 residues in the CDR3.

The chain combines TRBV20-1 with TRBJ2-7; 9 bases match TRBD2. The CDR3 is 14 amino acids. Germline V CDR1 and CDR2: DFQATT, SNEGSKA (reference sequence). The V gene end was trimmed by 5 bases and the J gene end by 5 bases; junction bases not matched to a gene: 10. The CDR3 coding sequence is TGCAGTGCTTCCCGGACTAGCGTCCAGCACGAGCAGTACTTC. The encoded protein is CSASRTSVQHEQYF.

The gene calls are TRBV6-1 and TRBJ1-4; 9 bases fit TRBD1. After removal of 6 bases from V and 10 bases from J, the junction contained 9 bases not matched to a gene. The CDR3 consists of 14 residues. Germline-derived CDR1 and CDR2 are MNHNS and SASEGT. CDR3 loop: CASRPDRGIAKLFF. CDR3 DNA: TGTGCCAGCAGGCCGGACAGGGGAATAGCAAAACTGTTTTTT.

The chain recombines TRBV9 with TRBJ2-2, with 9 bases that match TRBD2. The junction had 4 bases not matched to a gene; V was cut back by 2 bases and J by 5 bases. CDR1 SGDLS and CDR2 YYNGEE come from the germline V gene. The CDR3 runs 15 residues. CDR3 nucleotides: TGTGCCAGCAGCGTTAGCGGGAGAAGGACCGGGGAGCTGTTTTTT. Translated, it gives CASSVSGRRTGELFF.

J is TRBJ2-1 and V is TRBV20-1; 14 positions match TRBD2. This CDR3 has 15 residues. Germline trimming cut 6 bases from V and 3 bases from J; bases unmatched to any gene: 4. The germline V gene has CDR1 DFQATT and CDR2 SNEGSKA (reference sequence). CDR3 coding DNA: TGCAGTGCGGGGGGACTAGCGGGAGACTACAATGAGCAGTTCTTC. Protein product: CSAGGLAGDYNEQFF.

This chain joins TRBV15 and TRBJ2-7; 8 bases are a match to TRBD1. V lost 1 base to trimming and J lost 5 bases; unmatched junction nucleotides: 1. In germline, CDR1 is LNHNV, CDR2 YYDKDF (reference sequence). This CDR3 contains 13 residues. The DNA of the CDR3 is TGTGCCACCAGCAGAGGGACAGGGAACGAGCAGTACTTC. Protein: CATSRGTGNEQYF.

This clonotype was recorded a few times. V gene TRBV20-1 combines with J gene TRBJ2-3; a weak D match, TRBD2 (6 bases). This CDR3 is built from 14 residues. V was cut by 6 bases and J by 2 bases, with 15 bases left in between. Germline V gives CDR1 DFQATT, CDR2 SNEGSKA (reference sequence). The CDR3 sequence: CSAPSEGTTDTQYF. CDR3 sequence (DNA): TGCAGTGCCCCGTCGGAGGGAACCACAGATACGCAGTATTTT.

This chain links TRBV12-3 or TRBV12-4 with TRBJ2-3; 9 nucleotides line up with TRBD2. The ends lost 1 base at V and 6 bases at J; junction bases unmatched: 11. The CDR3 contains 17 residues. The CDR3 nucleotides are TGTGCCAGCAGTTTAGAACGACTAGCGGACACGCCTGATACGCAGTATTTT. Its translation is CASSLERLADTPDTQYF.

This clonotype was counted at least ten times. J is TRBJ2-5 and V is TRBV29-1; perhaps TRBD1 as D (5 bases). Trimming removed 3 bases from V and 5 bases from J, with 10 bases in between. Germline V gene lookup returns CDR1 SQVTM and CDR2 ANQGSEA. CDR3 size: 12 residues. CDR3 region: CSVDQGWETQYF. The CDR3 DNA follows: TGCAGCGTTGACCAGGGATGGGAGACCCAGTACTTC.

This clonotype was detected a few times. This rearrangement joins TRBV20-1 to TRBJ2-5; D may be TRBD1 or TRBD2 (5 bases each). V lost 6 bases and J 2 bases, leaving 16 bases between the germline ends. The length of the CDR3 is 14 residues. Germline CDR1 and CDR2: DFQATT and SNEGSKA (reference sequence). The CDR3 DNA sequence: TGCAGTGCCCGAGGGGCCAGATGGCAAGAGACCCAGTACTTC. Residues: CSARGARWQETQYF.

This clonotype was detected only a few times. V is TRBV30 and J is TRBJ2-1, with 7 nucleotides matching TRBD1. V lost 7 bases to trimming and J lost 6 bases; unmatched junction nucleotides: 6. Germline V lookup: CDR1 GTSNPN, CDR2 SVGIG (reference sequence). This CDR3 is built from 12 residues. The CDR3: CAFNTGVNEQFF. CDR3 DNA: TGTGCCTTTAACACAGGGGTCAATGAGCAGTTCTTC.

This clonotype has a handful of counts. The chain links TRBV11-2 to TRBJ2-7; D may be TRBD1 (6 bases). The germline V gene has CDR1 SGHAT and CDR2 FQNNGV. The CDR3 length is 18 residues. Deletions cut 2 bases from V and 0 bases from J, with 20 bases between. CDR3 nucleotides: TGTGCCAGCAGCTTAAAGAAGGACAGCCCTTCTAACTCCTACGAGCAGTACTTC. It is translated as CASSLKKDSPSNSYEQYF.

The chain uses TRBV5-1 and TRBJ2-7; D is unresolved. Germline loops: CDR1 SGHRS, CDR2 YFSETQ. This CDR3 is built from 15 residues. The V end lost 1 base, the J end lost 0 bases, and 11 bases lay between the germline ends. The CDR3 sequence: CASSLTSARSYEQYF. CDR3 DNA: TGCGCCAGCAGCTTGACGTCAGCGCGCTCCTACGAGCAGTACTTC.

The CDR3 reads CASSLVLGNTEAFF. The DNA for the CDR3 is TGTGCCAGCAGCTTAGTACTGGGGAACACTGAAGCTTTCTTT. V gene TRBV7-2 combines with J gene TRBJ1-1; D is uncertain. The germline gives CDR1 SGHTA, CDR2 FQGNSA. Trimming took off 1 base at V and 1 base at J, with 7 bases between the two ends. The CDR3 is 14 residues long.

The chain recombines TRBV7-9 with TRBJ2-1; 13 bases agree with TRBD2. The CDR3 is made up of 16 amino acids. The V gene end was trimmed by 5 bases and the J gene end by 4 bases; junction bases not matched to a gene: 5. Germline lookup yields CDR1 SEHNR and CDR2 FQNEAQ (reference sequence). The CDR3 loop is CASSTGLAGLYNEQFF. In nucleotides, the CDR3 is TGTGCCAGCAGCACGGGACTAGCGGGGTTATACAATGAGCAGTTCTTC.

This chain joins TRBV15 and TRBJ2-7; tentative D call: TRBD1 (6 bases). Germline assignment: CDR1 LNHNV and CDR2 YYDKDF (reference sequence). CDR3 length: 15 residues. Between the trimmed V and J ends, which lost 0 bases and 7 bases, there was a span of 16 bases. The CDR3 sequence is CATSRDGRGPKEQYF. In DNA, the CDR3 is TGTGCCACCAGCAGAGATGGCAGGGGCCCTAAAGAGCAGTACTTC.

This clonotype was found many times. This chain joins TRBV5-1 and TRBJ2-7, with D possibly matching TRBD1 (6 bases). CDR1 SGHRS and CDR2 YFSETQ come from the germline V gene. The V end lost 0 bases, the J end lost 0 bases, and 13 bases lay between the germline ends. The CDR3 length is 16 residues. The CDR3: CASSLAGIGGSYEQYF. CDR3 sequence (DNA): TGCGCCAGCAGCTTGGCCGGGATAGGGGGCTCCTACGAGCAGTACTTC. Complete variable domain (other parts from reference TRBV5-1 and TRBJ2-7): KAGVTQTPRYLIKTRGQQVTLSCSPISGHRSVSWYQQTPGQGLQFLFEYFSETQRNKGNFPGRFSGRQFSNSRSEMNVSTLELGDSALYLCASSLAGIGGSYEQYFGPGTRLTVT.

J is TRBJ2-1 and V is TRBV6-5, with 9 bases lining up with TRBD2. Per germline, CDR1 MNHEY and CDR2 SVGAGI. The CDR3 runs to 17 residues. Trimming at V came to 0 bases and at J to 7 bases, leaving 10 bases not matched to a gene. CDR3 amino acids: CASSYSVVSGGRNEQFF. The CDR3 bases are TGTGCCAGCAGTTACTCAGTGGTCAGCGGGGGGCGAAATGAGCAGTTCTTC.

This clonotype came up a few times. This chain joins TRBV29-1 and TRBJ1-1; maybe TRBD1 (5 bases). This CDR3 spans 12 amino acids. V gave up 3 bases and J gave up 0 bases, with 5 bases separating them. The germline CDR1 and CDR2 sequences are SQVTM and ANQGSEA. CDR3 region: CSVEGVNTEAFF. The CDR3 nucleotides are TGCAGCGTTGAGGGGGTGAACACTGAAGCTTTCTTT.

This clonotype was seen repeatedly, ten times or more. The chain carries TRBV20-1 and TRBJ2-7; a possible D gene is TRBD2 (7 bases). The CDR3 loop spans 13 amino acids. Trimming took off 7 bases at V and 4 bases at J, with 17 bases between the two ends. Looked up from germline, CDR1 is DFQATT and CDR2 is SNEGSKA (reference sequence). As DNA, the CDR3 is TGCAGTGGGGGGGGGCTGCGGGATTACGAGCAGTACTTC. Translation: CSGGGLRDYEQYF.

The sample holds many counts of this clonotype. The J gene is TRBJ2-7, the V gene TRBV12-3 or TRBV12-4, with no clear D. Trimming took off 5 bases at V and 2 bases at J, with 4 bases between the two ends. The CDR3 loop spans 11 amino acids. The DNA of the CDR3 is TGTGCCAGCAGTAGGACCTACGAGCAGTACTTC. Protein sequence: CASSRTYEQYF.

The CDR3 bases are TGTGCCAGCAGCCAAAGGACGGACACCGGGGAGCTGTTTTTT. Its translation: CASSQRTDTGELFF. The chain combines TRBV7-9 with TRBJ2-2; D uncertain. The CDR3 is made up of 14 amino acids. Germline CDR1 and CDR2: SEHNR and FQNEAQ (reference sequence). V lost 5 bases and J lost 3, with 10 bases in between.

V gene TRBV5-1 combines with J gene TRBJ2-1; 10 bases match TRBD2. The V gene's germline CDR1 is SGHRS and CDR2 YFSETQ. The CDR3 length is 16 residues. V lost 0 bases, J lost 4 bases, and 4 bases stayed unmatched. The CDR3 is CASSLVVAGGYNEQFF. As DNA, the CDR3 is TGCGCCAGCAGCTTGGTTGTAGCGGGGGGTTACAATGAGCAGTTCTTC.

This clonotype has only a few counts. CDR3 nucleotide sequence: TGTGCCAGCAGCCAGGGTATACGGGCCCACTTCTACGAGCAGTACTTC. Protein product: CASSQGIRAHFYEQYF. The chain has TRBV14 and TRBJ2-7; D is unclear. Trimming stripped 3 bases from V and 3 bases from J, with 18 bases between. This CDR3 has 16 amino acids. Germline CDR1 reads SGHDN; CDR2 reads FVKESK.

This clonotype was counted only a few times. In DNA form, the CDR3 reads TGTGCCAGCAGCTTAGCCGGACGGTCAACCTACGAGCAGTACTTC. Translated, it gives CASSLAGRSTYEQYF. This chain uses TRBV7-2 with TRBJ2-7; D is uncertain. The CDR3 extends over 15 amino acids. Germline lookup yields CDR1 SGHTA and CDR2 FQGNSA. V gave up 0 bases and J gave up 2 bases, with 11 bases separating them.

This clonotype was observed a few times. CDR3 region: CSAPDRVLSNYGYTF. The DNA of the CDR3 is TGCAGTGCTCCAGACAGGGTATTGAGTAACTATGGCTACACCTTC. The chain uses TRBV20-1 and TRBJ1-2, with 7 nucleotides matching TRBD1. The CDR3 contains 15 residues. Germline V gene data show CDR1 as DFQATT and CDR2 as SNEGSKA (reference sequence). J gave up 1 base and V 5 bases, and 10 bases lay outside the gene matches.

This clonotype has a handful of counts. The V call is TRBV10-3, the J call TRBJ1-2; 9 bases line up with TRBD1. Germline V CDR1 and CDR2: ENHRY, SYGVKD. The CDR3 loop spans 14 amino acids. Trimming at V came to 6 bases and at J to 3 bases, leaving 5 bases not matched to a gene. In nucleotides, the CDR3 is TGTGCCATCAGCTGGGACAGGGCGGACTATGGCTACACCTTC. Protein sequence: CAISWDRADYGYTF.